The 30 T cell receptor beta chains reported below all come from one sample, sequenced in a study of monozygotic twins with inflammatory bowel disease. One entry per CDR3 protein, without DNA, is what TCRdb gives after re-calling the 5' RACE reads. This repertoire includes 190,000 or so distinct CDR3 sequences. The specimen sequenced was blood. The receptors were gathered from a human donor with ulcerative colitis or Crohn's disease, or a healthy co-twin of an affected twin (not recorded which).

The rearrangement links TRBV6-1 to TRBJ1-5. This CDR3 has 15 amino acids. Germline-derived CDR1 and CDR2 are MNHNS and SASEGT. The CDR3 spells CASSESTGFNQPQHF.

This chain joins TRBV20-1 and TRBJ2-7; TCRdb picks TRBD1, but there is no DNA to check that call. The length of the CDR3 is 16 residues. Per the germline V gene, CDR1 is DFQATT and CDR2 is SNEGSKA (reference sequence). The CDR3 protein is CSARGHGGEISYEQYF.

The rearrangement joins TRBV4-2 to TRBJ2-5; lacking DNA, the TRBD1 call made by TCRdb goes unchecked. The germline V gene has CDR1 LGHNA and CDR2 YNFKEQ. The CDR3 totals 17 residues. CDR3 sequence reads: CASSQARLGQDQETQYF.

Considering frequency, this clonotype is medium-sized. V is TRBV5-1 and J is TRBJ2-7. CDR1 SGHRS and CDR2 YFSETQ come from the germline V gene. The CDR3 consists of 21 residues. CDR3 in amino acids: CASSLTTTSGATSRSAYEQYF.

V gene TRBV2 combines with J gene TRBJ2-6. This CDR3 region has 14 residues. The germline CDR1 and CDR2 sequences are SNHLY and FYNNEI. CDR3 residues: CASSEWAGANVLTF.

The V gene is TRBV6-1, the J gene TRBJ1-1; TCRdb lists TRBD1, though no DNA is available to test this call. In germline, CDR1 is MNHNS, CDR2 SASEGT. CDR3 length: 18 amino acids. CDR3 protein: CASRPPGTDSSGNTEAFF.

The chain recombines TRBV7-7 with TRBJ2-1; the D call from TCRdb, TRBD1, cannot be confirmed without DNA. Germline values: CDR1 SSHAT, CDR2 FNYEAQ (reference sequence). The CDR3 has 17 residues. The CDR3: CASSLAPSLGQGNEQFF.

This chain connects TRBV11-2 to TRBJ2-1; no DNA is available, so the TRBD2 call from TCRdb remains unchecked. This CDR3 spans 15 amino acids. Germline-derived CDR1 and CDR2 are SGHAT and FQNNGV. The CDR3 region is CASSLRRQEYNEQFF.

The chain couples TRBV7-3 to TRBJ2-2; the TCRdb call, TRBD1, lacks DNA for checking. The CDR3 extends over 15 amino acids. Germline-derived CDR1 and CDR2 are SGHTA and FQGTGA. Here the CDR3 reads CASSPAGQLTGELFF.

J is TRBJ1-1 and V is TRBV5-1. The CDR3 spans 11 residues. The V gene's germline CDR1 is SGHRS and CDR2 YFSETQ. CDR3 protein: CASSATTEAFF.

The rearrangement joins TRBV5-5 to TRBJ2-7. The CDR3 extends over 13 amino acids. The germline V gene has CDR1 SGHKS and CDR2 YYEKEE (reference sequence). The CDR3 protein is CASSLKSTYEQYF.

The chain uses TRBV10-3 and TRBJ1-1. There are 14 residues in the CDR3. The germline V gene has CDR1 ENHRY and CDR2 SYGVKD. This CDR3 is CAISDGGGYTEAFF.

This chain uses TRBV5-1 with TRBJ2-3; checking the TCRdb D call of TRBD2 is not possible without DNA. Per the germline V gene, CDR1 is SGHRS and CDR2 is YFSETQ. This CDR3 contains 16 residues. The CDR3 loop is CASSLAAGRFTDTQYF. The complete variable domain, with remaining parts taken from reference TRBV5-1 and TRBJ2-3, reads KAGVTQTPRYLIKTRGQQVTLSCSPISGHRSVSWYQQTPGQGLQFLFEYFSETQRNKGNFPGRFSGRQFSNSRSEMNVSTLELGDSALYLCASSLAAGRFTDTQYFGPGTRLTVL.

The chain has TRBV7-8 and TRBJ2-7; TCRdb gives TRBD2 as the D gene, but with no DNA this cannot be confirmed. The CDR3 runs to 15 residues. The germline V gene has CDR1 SGHVS and CDR2 FQNEAQ. The CDR3 region is CASSSRPGAEAEQYF.

The chain is built from TRBV27 and TRBJ1-1. The CDR3 is 16 residues long. Germline V gene data show CDR1 as MNHEY and CDR2 as SMNVEV (reference sequence). CDR3 protein: CASSLLSGGLGTEAFF.

The chain employs TRBV29-1 and TRBJ2-1; the D call from TCRdb, TRBD2, cannot be confirmed without DNA. The CDR3 runs to 14 residues. Germline V gene lookup returns CDR1 SQVTM and CDR2 ANQGSEA. CDR3 residues: CSPLVGLAGGQQFF.

V gene TRBV5-1 combines with J gene TRBJ2-3. CDR3 length: 14 amino acids. CDR1 is SGHRS and CDR2 is YFSETQ in the germline V gene. The CDR3 loop reads CASSLAQNTDTQYF.

The chain employs TRBV7-9 and TRBJ2-1; the TCRdb call, TRBD2, lacks DNA for checking. Germline V gene sequence: CDR1 SEHNR, CDR2 FQNEAQ (reference sequence). The CDR3 length is 15 residues. The CDR3 here is CASSLDRGGPNEQFF.

J is TRBJ2-7 and V is TRBV11-2; TCRdb gives TRBD1 as the D gene, but with no DNA this cannot be confirmed. This CDR3 comprises 14 residues. The germline V gene encodes CDR1 SGHAT and CDR2 FQNNGV. The CDR3 region is CASSLPGQGYEQYF.

The V call is TRBV5-1, the J call TRBJ2-4; the TCRdb D gene call, TRBD1, has no DNA to confirm it. The CDR3 contains 15 residues. Germline V lookup: CDR1 SGHRS, CDR2 YFSETQ. The CDR3 protein is CASRQGLGPGNIQYF.

This chain connects TRBV12-3 or TRBV12-4 to TRBJ2-1; TCRdb outputs TRBD2, but without DNA this stays unchecked. The CDR3 contains 13 residues. CDR3 sequence reads: CASSLGGEGTQFF.

CDR3 sequence reads: CASSQVGTGDEQYF. The chain uses TRBV4-2 and TRBJ2-7; TCRdb outputs TRBD1, but without DNA this stays unchecked. The CDR3 runs 14 residues. CDR1 LGHNA and CDR2 YNFKEQ come from the germline V gene.

The chain couples TRBV5-1 to TRBJ2-1; TCRdb's D call, TRBD2, is unchecked because there is no DNA. CDR1 is SGHRS and CDR2 is YFSETQ in the germline V gene. This CDR3 region has 16 residues. Here the CDR3 reads CASRPSPGLNFDQQFF.

The chain is built from TRBV20-1 and TRBJ1-1. The CDR3 sequence is 13 residues long. The V gene's germline CDR1 is DFQATT and CDR2 SNEGSKA (reference sequence). This CDR3 reads CSAPRNMNTEAFF.

V and J are TRBV28 and TRBJ2-7; the TCRdb D gene call, TRBD1, has no DNA to confirm it. The germline gives CDR1 MDHEN, CDR2 SYDVKM. CDR3 length equals 14 residues. The CDR3: CASSLRGWDYEQYF.

The chain's CDR3 is CASSVDGAGQPQHF. The chain has TRBV5-1 and TRBJ1-5; lacking DNA, the TRBD1 call made by TCRdb goes unchecked. CDR3 length: 14 amino acids. The germline V gene encodes CDR1 SGHRS and CDR2 YFSETQ.

The V gene is TRBV5-6, the J gene TRBJ2-3; the TCRdb call, TRBD2, lacks DNA for checking. Germline V gene data show CDR1 as SGHDT and CDR2 as YYEEEE. This CDR3 contains 17 residues. The CDR3 is CASSGIAGGNRADTQYF.

V and J are TRBV3-1 and TRBJ2-1; as DNA is missing, the TRBD1 call by TCRdb cannot be tested. There are 16 residues in the CDR3. Germline CDR1 reads LGHDT; CDR2 reads YNNKEL (reference sequence). CDR3 loop: CASSQRDRGFYNEQFF.

V is TRBV28 and J is TRBJ1-2; TCRdb's D gene call, TRBD1, goes unchecked for lack of DNA. Germline V gene sequence: CDR1 MDHEN, CDR2 SYDVKM. CDR3 length: 14 amino acids. CDR3 protein: CASSPTGALAGYTF.

The chain has TRBV5-1 and TRBJ2-1; TCRdb designates TRBD1, a call that cannot be tested without DNA. The CDR3 covers 13 residues. The germline gives CDR1 SGHRS, CDR2 YFSETQ. CDR3 loop: CASGTGNGNEQFF.